The 27 T cell receptor beta chains presented below share a single source sample, sequenced in a study of cytomegalovirus exposure and HLA in healthy donors. 13 Jbeta primers and 60 Vbeta primers were used for the PCR. The table came from immunoSEQ multiplex PCR; TCRdb's copy has only in-frame clones and leaves some out. The profile shows roughly 67,000 clones, roughly 73% of them singletons. The specimen was PBMCs. Receptors were obtained from a man aged 40-49 years in good health and CMV-seronegative.

J is TRBJ2-3 and V is TRBV18, with D hard to call. Germline V gene lookup returns CDR1 KGHSH and CDR2 LQKENI. Trimming shortened V by 0 bases and J by 4 bases, and 8 bases separated the two germline ends. The CDR3 extends over 14 amino acids. This CDR3 is CASSPPIRADTQYF. CDR3 bases: TGTGCCAGCTCACCACCTATTCGGGCAGATACGCAGTATTTT. Supplemented by reference TRBV18 and TRBJ2-3, the full variable domain reads NAGVMQNPRHLVRRRGQEARLRCSPMKGHSHVYWYRQLPEEGLKFMVYLQKENIIDESGMPKERFSAEFPKEGPSILRIQQVVRGDSAAYFCASSPPIRADTQYFGPGTRLTVL.

The rearrangement joins TRBV2 to TRBJ1-4; possibly TRBD1 for D (6 bases). The CDR3 has 12 residues. Deletions cut 8 bases from V and 5 bases from J, with 9 bases between. Germline-derived CDR1 and CDR2 are SNHLY and FYNNEI. This CDR3 is CASGTRNEKLFF. The CDR3 bases are TGTGCCAGCGGGACACGAAATGAAAAACTGTTTTTT.

This clone appeared a few times. The chain employs TRBV10-2 and TRBJ2-7, with 10 positions matching TRBD2. Per germline, CDR1 WSHSY and CDR2 SAAADI. Trimming removed 5 bases from V and 1 base from J; junction bases left unmatched: 5. CDR3 length equals 15 residues. The CDR3 spells CASSYLAGESYEQYF. Written as DNA, the CDR3 is TGCGCCAGCAGTTACCTAGCGGGGGAGTCCTACGAGCAGTACTTC.

This clone has more than one count but fewer than ten. The rearrangement joins TRBV7-8 to TRBJ2-1, with D possibly TRBD2 on 7 matching bases. The length of the CDR3 is 15 residues. CDR1 and CDR2 from the germline V gene are SGHVS and FQNEAQ. The V end lost 5 bases, the J end lost 0 bases, and 11 bases lay between the germline ends. This chain's CDR3 is CASSVGGASYNEQFF. Here the CDR3 DNA reads TGTGCCAGCAGCGTGGGGGGGGCCTCCTACAATGAGCAGTTCTTC.

The V and J genes are TRBV19 and TRBJ2-1; 9 bases align to TRBD2. There are 17 residues in the CDR3. The ends lost 3 bases at V and 0 bases at J; junction bases unmatched: 6. Germline V lookup: CDR1 LNHDA, CDR2 SQIVND (reference sequence). The CDR3 here is CASSIRTSAGSYNEQFF. CDR3 sequence (DNA): TGTGCCAGTAGTATCCGGACTAGCGCTGGCTCCTACAATGAGCAGTTCTTC.

This chain uses TRBV10-3 with TRBJ1-3, with D unresolved. CDR1 and CDR2 (germline): ENHRY, SYGVKD. The V and J ends lost 0 bases and 2 bases respectively, with 8 bases between them. CDR3 size: 15 residues. The CDR3 DNA reads as TGTGCCATCAGTGAGTCGAGGGCAGCTGGAAACACCATATATTTT. Amino acid sequence: CAISESRAAGNTIYF.

The CDR3 bases are TGTGCCAGCAGCCACGTGGGACAGGGGGCTTACGAGCAGTACTTC. It is translated as CASSHVGQGAYEQYF. The chain combines TRBV6-5 with TRBJ2-7; 12 bases map to TRBD1. Germline assignment: CDR1 MNHEY and CDR2 SVGAGI. This CDR3 contains 15 residues. V was clipped by 6 bases and J by 4 bases; unmatched bases: 7.

The J gene is TRBJ2-7, the V gene TRBV4-1; D not certain. Germline CDR1 reads MGHRA; CDR2 reads YSYEKL. This CDR3 is built from 14 residues. The V end lost 3 bases, the J end lost 0 bases, and 9 bases lay between the germline ends. CDR3 sequence: CASSQFSLSYEQYF. CDR3 in DNA: TGCGCCAGCAGCCAGTTTTCCCTCTCCTACGAGCAGTACTTC.

This chain connects TRBV28 to TRBJ2-7; possible D gene TRBD2, 5 bases. V lost 3 bases to trimming and J lost 2 bases, with 8 bases between them. Germline CDR1 and CDR2: MDHEN and SYDVKM. The CDR3 has 13 residues. The CDR3 coding sequence is TGTGCCAGCAGTTTCGGGGTAACCTACGAGCAGTACTTC. This translates into CASSFGVTYEQYF. Combining the CDR3 with reference TRBV28 and TRBJ2-7 gives the whole variable domain DVKVTQSSRYLVKRTGEKVFLECVQDMDHENMFWYRQDPGLGLRLIYFSYDVKMKEKGDIPEGYSVSREKKERFSLILESASTNQTSMYLCASSFGVTYEQYFGPGTRLTVT.

This clone has only a few counts. The chain employs TRBV27 and TRBJ1-3; D not resolved. CDR3 length: 14 residues. From germline, CDR1 is MNHEY and CDR2 SMNVEV (reference sequence). The V end was cut by 4 bases, the J end by 2 bases, with 9 bases between. CDR3 loop: CASSWGGPGNTIYF. The CDR3 region has the DNA TGTGCCAGCAGTTGGGGAGGTCCTGGAAACACCATATATTTT.

This clone was seen more than once but under ten times. This chain joins TRBV7-9 and TRBJ2-3; 14 nucleotides line up with TRBD2. The CDR3 runs to 16 residues. V lost 4 bases, J lost 4 bases, and 4 bases stayed unmatched. In germline, CDR1 is SEHNR, CDR2 FQNEAQ (reference sequence). CDR3 coding DNA: TGTGCCAGCAGCTCCGCGACTAGCGGGAGGGCAGATACGCAGTATTTT. Its protein is CASSSATSGRADTQYF.

The chain employs TRBV19 and TRBJ2-1, with a weak D call TRBD2 (6 bases). The CDR3 consists of 14 residues. Trimming cost V 4 bases and J 4 bases, with 11 bases left between them. Germline V gives CDR1 LNHDA, CDR2 SQIVND (reference sequence). The CDR3 DNA reads TGTGCCAGTAGTACCGGGACTCAGTACAATGAGCAGTTCTTC. Amino acids: CASSTGTQYNEQFF.

This chain uses TRBV5-8 with TRBJ1-2; TRBD1 might be the D (6 bases). Germline CDR1 SGHTS, CDR2 YDEGEE. The V and J ends lost 2 bases and 1 base respectively, with 15 bases between them. The CDR3 has 16 amino acids. CDR3 residues: CASSFTRGARNYGYTF. CDR3 coding DNA: TGTGCCAGCAGCTTTACACGGGGGGCGCGTAACTATGGCTACACCTTC.

The V and J genes are TRBV25-1 and TRBJ1-1; 7 nucleotides match TRBD1. CDR3 length equals 13 residues. The germline gives CDR1 MGHDK, CDR2 SYGVNS. Trimming removed 2 bases from V and 5 bases from J; junction bases left unmatched: 2. The CDR3: CASSERQGTEAFF. CDR3 in DNA: TGTGCCAGCAGTGAAAGACAGGGAACTGAAGCTTTCTTT.

The rearrangement uses TRBV7-6 and TRBJ2-5, with TRBD2 as a possible D gene (5 bases). Trimming stripped 5 bases from V and 5 bases from J, with 18 bases between. This CDR3 spans 15 amino acids. The germline V gene has CDR1 SGHVS and CDR2 FNYEAQ. In DNA form, the CDR3 reads TGTGCCAGCAGCCATGAGGTGACATCGGGGGAGACCCAGTACTTC. As protein: CASSHEVTSGETQYF.

The V and J genes are TRBV5-6 and TRBJ2-3; 12 bases are shared with TRBD2. With V trimmed by 5 bases and J by 0 bases, 4 bases remained unmatched. Germline assignment: CDR1 SGHDT and CDR2 YYEEEE. CDR3 length: 16 amino acids. The DNA for the CDR3 is TGTGCCAGCAGGCTAGCGGGAGGGCCCAGCACAGATACGCAGTATTTT. Amino acids: CASRLAGGPSTDTQYF. The entire variable domain, with the rest obtained from reference TRBV5-6 and TRBJ2-3, is as follows: DAGVTQSPTHLIKTRGQQVTLRCSPKSGHDTVSWYQQALGQGPQFIFQYYEEEERQRGNFPDRFSGHQFPNYSSELNVNALLLGDSALYLCASRLAGGPSTDTQYFGPGTRLTVL.

This clone was detected a few times. This chain connects TRBV5-1 to TRBJ2-1; 10 positions agree with TRBD2. The CDR3 is made up of 19 amino acids. CDR1 and CDR2 from the germline V gene are SGHRS and YFSETQ. The V segment lost 1 base and the J segment 4 bases; nucleotides outside the gene matches: 14. The CDR3 loop reads CASSLNPELGLALYNEQFF. In DNA form, the CDR3 reads TGCGCCAGCAGCTTGAACCCGGAACTGGGACTAGCGCTTTACAATGAGCAGTTCTTC.

This chain joins TRBV7-2 and TRBJ2-1, with 12 bases lining up with TRBD2. Germline V gene lookup returns CDR1 SGHTA and CDR2 FQGNSA. CDR3 length: 18 residues. The ends lost 1 base at V and 9 bases at J; junction bases unmatched: 13. This CDR3 is CASSLGGGSSGGASEQFF. CDR3 in DNA: TGTGCCAGCAGCTTAGGGGGCGGGTCTAGCGGGGGGGCCTCTGAGCAGTTCTTC.

This chain uses TRBV5-4 with TRBJ2-5, with 9 bases aligning to TRBD1. The ends lost 4 bases at V and 2 bases at J; junction bases unmatched: 3. The CDR3 has 14 residues. Germline V gives CDR1 SGHNT, CDR2 YYREEE (reference sequence). CDR3 bases: TGTGCCAGCAGCGTCGACAGGGGGCAAGAGACCCAGTACTTC. It codes for CASSVDRGQETQYF.

This clone was observed a few times. In DNA, the CDR3 is TGTGCCACCAGCAGAGATGGTGGACAGCGAGCCGAAAAACTGTTTTTT. It encodes CATSRDGGQRAEKLFF. The chain recombines TRBV15 with TRBJ1-4, with D maybe TRBD1 (6 bases). The CDR3 length is 16 residues. V lost 0 bases and J 8 bases, leaving 16 bases between the germline ends. Germline V gene lookup returns CDR1 LNHNV and CDR2 YYDKDF (reference sequence).

This clone was counted only a few times. The gene calls are TRBV2 and TRBJ2-7; weak D call: TRBD1 (6 bases). This CDR3 has 12 residues. Trimming cost V 8 bases and J 2 bases, with 10 bases left between them. Germline values: CDR1 SNHLY, CDR2 FYNNEI. Here the CDR3 reads CASGTRPYEQYF. The CDR3 DNA follows: TGTGCCAGCGGGACAAGGCCCTACGAGCAGTACTTC.

This clone was observed a few times. The V gene is TRBV19, the J gene TRBJ2-1, with 8 bases that match TRBD2. With V trimmed by 8 bases and J by 5 bases, 14 bases remained unmatched. The CDR3 is 16 residues long. CDR1 is LNHDA and CDR2 is SQIVND in the germline V gene (reference sequence). Here the CDR3 DNA reads TGTGCCAGTTCTGCTCGAGCGGGAGTTTGGGACAATGAGCAGTTCTTC. Its translation is CASSARAGVWDNEQFF.

A single count supports this clone. V usage is TRBV5-4 and J usage is TRBJ1-5; 9 positions match TRBD1. The V gene's germline CDR1 is SGHNT and CDR2 YYREEE (reference sequence). V gave up 0 bases and J gave up 4 bases; unmatched junction bases: 2. The CDR3 consists of 15 residues. The DNA of the CDR3 is TGTGCCAGCAGCTTGGACAGGGGGCCGAATCAGCCCCAGCATTTT. Its protein is CASSLDRGPNQPQHF.

The chain employs TRBV10-3 and TRBJ2-7; the match to TRBD1 covers 9 bases. J was trimmed by 9 bases and V by 4 bases; bases with no gene match: 7. The germline V gene encodes CDR1 ENHRY and CDR2 SYGVKD. CDR3 length: 13 residues. CDR3 nucleotide sequence: TGTGCCATCAGTGGGACAGGGGAACGGGTGCAGTACTTC. The encoded protein is CAISGTGERVQYF.

This clone was detected a few times. The V call is TRBV6-6, the J call TRBJ2-1, with 8 bases identical to TRBD2. Germline CDR1 MNHNY, CDR2 SVGAGI (reference sequence). The CDR3 contains 12 residues. V gave up 7 bases and J gave up 10 bases; unmatched junction bases: 6. The CDR3 DNA follows: TGTGCCAGCACGGGCGGGGGGTTCGAGCAGTTCTTC. Translated, it gives CASTGGGFEQFF.

The V gene is TRBV11-2, the J gene TRBJ2-7; 7 nucleotides agree with TRBD1. The J segment lost 4 bases and the V segment lost 5 bases, leaving 11 bases of the junction unmatched. This CDR3 has 15 residues. CDR1 SGHAT and CDR2 FQNNGV come from the germline V gene. The CDR3 DNA is TGTGCCAGCAGCCTAACCGGGACAGCAGAATACGAGCAGTACTTC. Translating gives CASSLTGTAEYEQYF.

The DNA for the CDR3 is TGTGCCAGTAGTATAAAGACTCTCCAGGGGACCCTCCACTTT. Its translation: CASSIKTLQGTLHF. This chain uses TRBV19 with TRBJ1-6; maybe TRBD1 (6 bases). The CDR3 extends over 14 amino acids. The ends were cut back, 2 bases at V and 14 bases at J, with 16 bases in the middle. Germline V CDR1 and CDR2: LNHDA, SQIVND (reference sequence).